This TCR beta chain was observed in a study of response to subunit inactivated influenza vaccine. In its sample, this clonotype was seen a few times. The antigen is not known. Study results and caveats: Few additional T cells are recruited per seasonal influenza vaccination, authors suggested.

MiXCR was run by TCRdb on the RT-PCR reads, yielding one entry per CDR3 protein. This sample yields 650,000 to 800,000 distinct CDR3 sequences, of which about 18% are seen a single time; roughly a tenth belongs to the top ten. The source of this sequence is a man aged 50-60 years who received an inactivated influenza vaccine. The source material was PBMCs from blood, sampled 5 days after vaccination.

This CDR3 reads CSAQTGTNLPDTQYF. For the CDR3, the DNA is TGCAGTGCACAAACCGGGACTAACCTCCCAGATACGCAGTATTTT. The chain carries TRBV20-1 and TRBJ2-3; 7 bases are shared with TRBD2. CDR3 length equals 15 residues. Looked up from germline, CDR1 is DFQATT and CDR2 is SNEGSKA (reference sequence). The J segment lost 4 bases and the V segment lost 6 bases, leaving 13 bases of the junction unmatched.